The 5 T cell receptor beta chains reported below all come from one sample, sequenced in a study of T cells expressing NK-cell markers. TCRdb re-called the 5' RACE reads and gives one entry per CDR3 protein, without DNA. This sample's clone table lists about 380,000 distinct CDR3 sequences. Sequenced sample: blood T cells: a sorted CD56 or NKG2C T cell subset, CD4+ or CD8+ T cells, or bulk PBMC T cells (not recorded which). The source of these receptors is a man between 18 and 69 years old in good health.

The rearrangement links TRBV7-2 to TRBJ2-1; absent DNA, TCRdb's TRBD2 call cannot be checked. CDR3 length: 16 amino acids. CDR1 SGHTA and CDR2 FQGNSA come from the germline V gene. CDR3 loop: CASSLRGLAGRNEQFF. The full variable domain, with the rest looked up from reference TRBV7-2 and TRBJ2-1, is GAGVSQSPSNKVTEKGKDVELRCDPISGHTALYWYRQSLGQGLEFLIYFQGNSAPDKSGLPSDRFSAERTGGSVSTLTIQRTQQEDSAVYLCASSLRGLAGRNEQFFGPGTRLTVL.

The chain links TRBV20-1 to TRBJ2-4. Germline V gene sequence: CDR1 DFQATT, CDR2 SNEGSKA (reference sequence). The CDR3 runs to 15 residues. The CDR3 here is CSASGDTHGKNIQYF.

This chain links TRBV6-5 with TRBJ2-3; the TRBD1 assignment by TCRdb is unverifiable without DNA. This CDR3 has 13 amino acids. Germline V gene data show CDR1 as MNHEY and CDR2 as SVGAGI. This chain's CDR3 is CASSYQGAATQYF.

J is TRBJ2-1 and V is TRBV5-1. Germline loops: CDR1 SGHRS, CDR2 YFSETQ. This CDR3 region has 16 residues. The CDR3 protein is CASSLNLRRSNNEQFF.

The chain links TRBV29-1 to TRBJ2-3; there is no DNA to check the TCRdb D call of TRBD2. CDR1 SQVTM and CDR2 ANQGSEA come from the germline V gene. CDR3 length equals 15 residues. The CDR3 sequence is CSVEWDGRSWDTQYF.